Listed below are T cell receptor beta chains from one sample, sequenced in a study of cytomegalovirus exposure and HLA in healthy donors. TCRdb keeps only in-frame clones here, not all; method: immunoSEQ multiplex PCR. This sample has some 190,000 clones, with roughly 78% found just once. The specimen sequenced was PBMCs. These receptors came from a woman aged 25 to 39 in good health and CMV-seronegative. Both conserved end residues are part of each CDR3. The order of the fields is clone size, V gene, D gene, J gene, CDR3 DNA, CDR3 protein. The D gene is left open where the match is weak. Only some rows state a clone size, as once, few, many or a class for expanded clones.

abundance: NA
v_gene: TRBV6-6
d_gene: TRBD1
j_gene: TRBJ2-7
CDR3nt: TGTGCCAGCAGGGGAGGACAGGGGTCCTACGAGCAGTACTTC
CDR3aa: CASRGGQGSYEQYF

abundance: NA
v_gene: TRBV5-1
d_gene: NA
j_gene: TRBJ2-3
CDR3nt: TGCGCCAGCAGTATTGGCAGAAAGAGCACAGATACGCAGTATTTT
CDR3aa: CASSIGRKSTDTQYF

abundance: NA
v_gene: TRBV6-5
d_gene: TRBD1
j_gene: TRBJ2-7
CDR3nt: TGTGCCAGCAGCACAACCGGGACAGGAACCTACGAGCAGTACTTC
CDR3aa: CASSTTGTGTYEQYF

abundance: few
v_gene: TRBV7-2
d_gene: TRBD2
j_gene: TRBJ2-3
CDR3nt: TGTGCCAGCAGCCTAGGACTAGCGGGGGGAGGAGATACGCAGTATTTT
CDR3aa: CASSLGLAGGGDTQYF

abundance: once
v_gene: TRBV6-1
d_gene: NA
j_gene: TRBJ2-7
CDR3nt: TGTGCCAGCAGTTCGGGGGCAAAGGGGGGGGAGCAGTACTTC
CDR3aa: CASSSGAKGGEQYF

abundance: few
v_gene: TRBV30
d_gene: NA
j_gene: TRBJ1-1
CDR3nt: TGTGCCTGGAGTGTTCGGGGAAACACTGAAGCTTTCTTT
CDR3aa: CAWSVRGNTEAFF

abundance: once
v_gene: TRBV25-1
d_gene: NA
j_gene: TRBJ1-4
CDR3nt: TGTGCCAGCAGTGACTCAGGGATTGAAAAACTGTTTTTT
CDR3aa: CASSDSGIEKLFF

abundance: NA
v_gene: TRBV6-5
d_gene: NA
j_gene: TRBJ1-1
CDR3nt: TGTGCCAGCAGTTACAGTGGGGGGATTTTGAACACTGAAGCTTTCTTT
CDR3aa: CASSYSGGILNTEAFF

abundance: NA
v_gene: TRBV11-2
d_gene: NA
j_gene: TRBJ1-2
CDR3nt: TGTGCCAGCAGCTTAGTAGGGGGAGTCTATGGCTACACCTTC
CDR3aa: CASSLVGGVYGYTF

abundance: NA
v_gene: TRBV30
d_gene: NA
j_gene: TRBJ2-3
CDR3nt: TGTGCCTGGAGTGGAGGAGATACGCAGTATTTT
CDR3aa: CAWSGGDTQYF

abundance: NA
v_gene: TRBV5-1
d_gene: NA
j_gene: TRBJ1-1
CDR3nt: TGCGCCAGCAGCAACCCTACCCTCACCGGGGCTTTCTTT
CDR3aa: CASSNPTLTGAFF

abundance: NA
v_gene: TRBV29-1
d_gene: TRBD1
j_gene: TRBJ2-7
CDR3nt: TGCAGCGTTAAGATCGGGACAGGGCCCTACGAGCAGTACTTC
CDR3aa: CSVKIGTGPYEQYF

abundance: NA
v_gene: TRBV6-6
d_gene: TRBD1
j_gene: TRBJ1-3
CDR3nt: TGTGCCAGCAGTCCGCAACAGGGGGCAAGGGGAAACACCATATATTTT
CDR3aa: CASSPQQGARGNTIYF

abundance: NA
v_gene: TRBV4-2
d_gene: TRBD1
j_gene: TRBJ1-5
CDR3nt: TGTGCCAGCAGCCAAGACCCAGGACAGGGGCCAGGACAGCCCCAGCATTTT
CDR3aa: CASSQDPGQGPGQPQHF

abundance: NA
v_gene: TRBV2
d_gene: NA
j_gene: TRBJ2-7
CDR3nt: TGTGCCAGCAGCCACAGGGTCTCCTACGAGCAGTACTTC
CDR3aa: CASSHRVSYEQYF

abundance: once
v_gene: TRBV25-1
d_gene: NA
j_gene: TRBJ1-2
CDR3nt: TGTGCCAGCGAAAATTGGGAGGGCTACACCTTC
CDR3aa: CASENWEGYTF

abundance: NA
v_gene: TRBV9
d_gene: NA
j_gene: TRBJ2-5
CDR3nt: TGTGCCAGCAGCGTAGGTGAGGCGGTCTGGGAGGAGACCCAGTACTTC
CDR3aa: CASSVGEAVWEETQYF

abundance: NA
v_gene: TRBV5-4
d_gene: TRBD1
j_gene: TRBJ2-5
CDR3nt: TGTGCCAGCAGCCTACCGACAGGGGTCGGAGAGACCCAGTACTTC
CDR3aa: CASSLPTGVGETQYF

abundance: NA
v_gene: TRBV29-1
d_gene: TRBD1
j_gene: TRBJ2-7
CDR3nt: TGCAGCGTTGCACAGGGGTCCTTTTACGAGCAGTACTTC
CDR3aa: CSVAQGSFYEQYF

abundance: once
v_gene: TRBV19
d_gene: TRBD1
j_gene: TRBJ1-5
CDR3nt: TGTGCCAGTACCAGCGGGACAGGGTATCAGCCCCAGCATTTT
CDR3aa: CASTSGTGYQPQHF

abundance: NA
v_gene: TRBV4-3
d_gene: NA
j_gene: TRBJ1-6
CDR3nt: TGCGCCAGCAAGGGAGACTCCTATAATTCACCCCTCCACTTT
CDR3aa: CASKGDSYNSPLHF

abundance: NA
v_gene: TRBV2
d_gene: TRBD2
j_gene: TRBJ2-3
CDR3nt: TGTGCCAGCAGTGAAGTTGCTAGCGGGGTTACGCAGTATTTT
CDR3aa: CASSEVASGVTQYF

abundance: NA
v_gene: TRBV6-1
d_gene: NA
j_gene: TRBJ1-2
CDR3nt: TGTGCCAGCAGTGGTTCCTCGGACACCCTCTTTGGCTACACCTTC
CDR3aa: CASSGSSDTLFGYTF

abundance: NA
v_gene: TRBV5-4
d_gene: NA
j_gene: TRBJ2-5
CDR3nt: TGTGCCAGCAGTACACTCCCAGGGGGGCTGCAAGAGACCCAGTACTTC
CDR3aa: CASSTLPGGLQETQYF

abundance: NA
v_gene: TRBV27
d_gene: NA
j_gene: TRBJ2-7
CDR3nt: TGTGCCAGCAGCCCCCTCCTTGTGGGGAGATACTACGAGCAGTACTTC
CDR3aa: CASSPLLVGRYYEQYF

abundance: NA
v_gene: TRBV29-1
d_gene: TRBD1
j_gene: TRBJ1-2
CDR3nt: TGCAGCGTTGATCAGGGGGCATCGTATGGCTACACCTTC
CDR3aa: CSVDQGASYGYTF

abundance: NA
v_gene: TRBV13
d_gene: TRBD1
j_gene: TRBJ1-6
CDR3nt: TGTGCCAGCAGCTCACAGGGGGATAATTCACCCCTCCACTTT
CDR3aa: CASSSQGDNSPLHF

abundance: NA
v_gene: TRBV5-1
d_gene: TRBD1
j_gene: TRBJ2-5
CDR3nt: TGCGCCAGCAGCGAGGGACAGGGGAGAGAGACCCAGTACTTC
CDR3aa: CASSEGQGRETQYF

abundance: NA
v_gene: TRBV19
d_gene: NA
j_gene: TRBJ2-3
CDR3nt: TGTGCCAGTAGTATAGGGAGGTGGACAGCGGGGAGCACAGATACGCAGTATTTT
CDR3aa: CASSIGRWTAGSTDTQYF

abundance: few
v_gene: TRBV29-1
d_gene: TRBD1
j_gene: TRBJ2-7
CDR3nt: TGCAGCGTTCCTAGGACAGGGACCCCCTACGAGCAGTACTTC
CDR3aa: CSVPRTGTPYEQYF

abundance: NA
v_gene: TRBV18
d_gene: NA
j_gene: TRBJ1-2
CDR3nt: TGTGCCAGCTCACCACCGTTGGGGCAGAATGGCTACACCTTC
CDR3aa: CASSPPLGQNGYTF

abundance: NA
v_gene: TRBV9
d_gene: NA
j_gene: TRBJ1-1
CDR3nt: TGTGCCAGCAGCCCAACAGGAATGAACACTGAAGCTTTCTTT
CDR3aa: CASSPTGMNTEAFF

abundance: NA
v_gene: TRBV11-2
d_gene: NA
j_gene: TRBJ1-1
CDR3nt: TGTGCCAGCGAAATCATCGGGGGTAAGAACACTGAAGCTTTCTTT
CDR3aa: CASEIIGGKNTEAFF

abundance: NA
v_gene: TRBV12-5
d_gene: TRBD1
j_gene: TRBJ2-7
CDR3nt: TGTGCTAGTGGCTACGGGACAGGGGCCTACGAGCAGTACTTC
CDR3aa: CASGYGTGAYEQYF

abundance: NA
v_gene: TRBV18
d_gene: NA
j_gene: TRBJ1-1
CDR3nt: TGTGCCAGCTCACCACCGGTGGGGGGGCGAAGCACTGAAGCTTTCTTT
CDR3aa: CASSPPVGGRSTEAFF

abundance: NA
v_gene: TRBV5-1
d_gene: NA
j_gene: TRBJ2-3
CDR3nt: TGCGCCAGCAGCTTGGATGGGCTACTCACAGATACGCAGTATTTT
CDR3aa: CASSLDGLLTDTQYF

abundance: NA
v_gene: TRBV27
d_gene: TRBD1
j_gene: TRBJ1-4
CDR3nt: TGTGCCAGCAGTTCATGGACAGGGAGTAATGAAAAACTGTTTTTT
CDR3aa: CASSSWTGSNEKLFF

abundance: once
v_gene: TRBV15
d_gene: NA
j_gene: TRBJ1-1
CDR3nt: TGTGCCACCAGCAGAGATCGGCGGGTATCTCCTGAAGCTTTCTTT
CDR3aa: CATSRDRRVSPEAFF

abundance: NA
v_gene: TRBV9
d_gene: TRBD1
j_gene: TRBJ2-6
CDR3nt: TGTGCCAGCAGCCCGACAGGGACTGGGGCCAACGTCCTGACTTTC
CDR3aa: CASSPTGTGANVLTF

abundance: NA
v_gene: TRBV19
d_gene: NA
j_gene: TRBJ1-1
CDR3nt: TGTGCCAGTAGTCGCGGCCCGTTACAGGGAGATAGGACTGAAGCTTTCTTT
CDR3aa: CASSRGPLQGDRTEAFF

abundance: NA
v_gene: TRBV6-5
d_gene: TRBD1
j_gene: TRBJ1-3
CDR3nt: TGTGCCAGCAGTGCGACAGGGGGCGGCGGAAACACCATATATTTT
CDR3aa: CASSATGGGGNTIYF

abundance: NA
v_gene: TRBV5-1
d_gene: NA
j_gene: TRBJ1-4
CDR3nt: TGCGCCAGCAGCCGGACGTCAGGGAATGAAAAACTGTTTTTT
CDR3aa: CASSRTSGNEKLFF

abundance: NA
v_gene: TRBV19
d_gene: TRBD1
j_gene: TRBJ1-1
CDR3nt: TGTGCCAGTAGTACGAGAACCGGGACAGTGAACACTGAAGCTTTCTTT
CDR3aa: CASSTRTGTVNTEAFF

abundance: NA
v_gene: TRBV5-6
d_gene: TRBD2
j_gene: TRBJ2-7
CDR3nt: TGTGCCAGCAGCTTGATGGCTAGCGGAGGCTACGAGCAGTACTTC
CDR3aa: CASSLMASGGYEQYF

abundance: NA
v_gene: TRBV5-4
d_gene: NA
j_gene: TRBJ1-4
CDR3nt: TGTGCCAGCAGCTTGGGACAGCGAAATGAAAAACTGTTTTTT
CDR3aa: CASSLGQRNEKLFF

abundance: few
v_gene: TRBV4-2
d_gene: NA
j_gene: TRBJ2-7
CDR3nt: TGTGCCAGCAGCCCCAAGGGGGAACAGGGATCCTACGAGCAGTACTTC
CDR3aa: CASSPKGEQGSYEQYF

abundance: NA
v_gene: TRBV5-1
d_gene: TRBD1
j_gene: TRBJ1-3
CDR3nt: TGCGCCAGCAGCCCACGGACAGGGAGGACGGACGGAAACACCATATATTTT
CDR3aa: CASSPRTGRTDGNTIYF